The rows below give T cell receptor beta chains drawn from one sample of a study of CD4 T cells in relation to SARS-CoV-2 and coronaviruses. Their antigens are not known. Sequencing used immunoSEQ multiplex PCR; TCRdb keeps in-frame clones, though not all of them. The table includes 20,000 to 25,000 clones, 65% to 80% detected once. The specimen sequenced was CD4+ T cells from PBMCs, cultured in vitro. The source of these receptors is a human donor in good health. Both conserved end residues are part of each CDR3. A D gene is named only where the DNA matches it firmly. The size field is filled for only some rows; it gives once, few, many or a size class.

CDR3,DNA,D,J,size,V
CASSGMTSGKTGEQFF,TGTGCCAGCAGCGGGATGACTAGCGGGAAGACGGGTGAGCAGTTCTTC,TRBD2,TRBJ2-1,-,TRBV5-4
CASSLQGSRKVNQPQHF,TGTGCCAGCAGTTTGCAGGGGAGCCGCAAGGTCAATCAGCCCCAGCATTTT,-,TRBJ1-5,-,TRBV28
CASSTGGQGGQPQHF,TGTGCCAGCAGTACTGGGGGACAGGGAGGACAGCCCCAGCATTTT,TRBD1,TRBJ1-5,-,TRBV25-1
CASSYRTGNTGELFF,TGTGCCAGCAGCTACCGGACAGGAAACACCGGGGAGCTGTTTTTT,TRBD1,TRBJ2-2,-,TRBV11-3
CSVGSSGSNQPQHF,TGCAGCGTTGGTAGTTCCGGTAGCAATCAGCCCCAGCATTTT,-,TRBJ1-5,once,TRBV29-1
CAISELRGASSYNEQFF,TGTGCCATCAGTGAGTTGCGCGGGGCGAGCTCCTACAATGAGCAGTTCTTC,-,TRBJ2-1,-,TRBV10-3
CASRTFGNTEAFF,TGTGCCAGCAGGACGTTTGGGAACACTGAAGCTTTCTTT,-,TRBJ1-1,-,TRBV2
CASSFDRDRVAFF,TGTGCCAGCAGTTTCGACCGGGACAGGGTGGCTTTCTTT,TRBD1,TRBJ1-1,-,TRBV12-3/TRBV12-4
CASSVRTGGKEQPQHF,TGTGCCAGCAGCGTTAGGACAGGGGGCAAGGAACAGCCCCAGCATTTT,TRBD1,TRBJ1-5,-,TRBV5-4
CASSKKPGQGSEQYF,TGTGCCAGCAGTAAAAAACCGGGACAGGGGTCCGAGCAGTACTTC,TRBD1,TRBJ2-7,-,TRBV6-5
CASRLTSGRANEQFF,TGTGCCAGCAGGCTAACTAGCGGGAGGGCCAATGAGCAGTTCTTC,TRBD2,TRBJ2-1,few,TRBV6-5
CATRGLAGSGEQYF,TGTGCCACCAGGGGACTAGCGGGATCAGGAGAGCAGTACTTC,TRBD2,TRBJ2-7,-,TRBV10-3
CASSYSFSQDTDTQYF,TGTGCCAGCAGTTACTCGTTCTCCCAAGACACAGATACGCAGTATTTT,-,TRBJ2-3,-,TRBV6-5
CASSLGLAGDADTQYF,TGTGCCAGCAGTTTGGGACTAGCGGGAGATGCGGATACGCAGTATTTT,TRBD2,TRBJ2-3,once,TRBV5-4
CASKSDGDSGPRDQPQHF,TGCGCCAGCAAGTCGGACGGAGACTCGGGGCCTAGGGATCAGCCCCAGCATTTT,-,TRBJ1-5,-,TRBV5-1
CASSEASSSVEQFF,TGTGCCAGCAGTGAAGCCAGTTCTAGCGTCGAGCAGTTCTTC,-,TRBJ2-1,-,TRBV2
CASRSSGYEQYF,TGTGCCAGCCGTTCCTCAGGCTACGAGCAGTACTTC,-,TRBJ2-7,-,TRBV6-6
CASNDGQGGYQPQHF,TGTGCCAGCAACGACGGACAGGGGGGTTATCAGCCCCAGCATTTT,TRBD1,TRBJ1-5,-,TRBV6-5
CASSMPGQGTGTEAFF,TGTGCCAGTAGTATGCCGGGACAGGGTACGGGCACTGAAGCTTTCTTT,TRBD1,TRBJ1-1,few,TRBV19
CASSVGGASNEKLFF,TGTGCCAGCAGCGTCGGGGGGGCCAGTAATGAAAAACTGTTTTTT,-,TRBJ1-4,-,TRBV6-5
CASSPSRDRGTNTEAFF,TGTGCCAGCAGTCCATCCCGGGACAGGGGAACGAACACTGAAGCTTTCTTT,TRBD1,TRBJ1-1,-,TRBV27
CASQLNAFEGGYTF,TGTGCCAGTCAGCTCAATGCGTTTGAGGGGGGCTACACCTTC,-,TRBJ1-2,few,TRBV19
CASSQGPGGVFEKLFF,TGTGCCAGCAGCCAAGGCCCAGGTGGGGTTTTTGAAAAACTGTTTTTT,-,TRBJ1-4,once,TRBV3-1/TRBV3-2
CASSFTGPNSPLHF,TGTGCCAGCAGCTTTACAGGTCCCAATTCACCCCTCCACTTT,-,TRBJ1-6,-,TRBV7-3
CASSTLTSGQETQYF,TGCGCCAGCAGCACCCTCACTAGCGGCCAAGAGACCCAGTACTTC,TRBD2,TRBJ2-5,-,TRBV5-1
CASRTGSYGYTF,TGTGCCAGCAGGACAGGTTCCTATGGCTACACCTTC,-,TRBJ1-2,-,TRBV2
CASSEQQWGQGELFF,TGTGCCAGCAGTGAACAGCAGTGGGGACAGGGGGAGCTGTTTTTT,TRBD1,TRBJ2-2,few,TRBV6-1
CASSLATRLAGVATYEQYF,TGTGCCAGCAGCTTAGCCACCCGACTAGCGGGAGTCGCTACCTACGAGCAGTACTTC,TRBD2,TRBJ2-7,-,TRBV11-2
CSVDEGGTGDDGYTF,TGCAGCGTTGACGAGGGGGGGACAGGGGATGATGGCTACACCTTC,TRBD1,TRBJ1-2,-,TRBV29-1